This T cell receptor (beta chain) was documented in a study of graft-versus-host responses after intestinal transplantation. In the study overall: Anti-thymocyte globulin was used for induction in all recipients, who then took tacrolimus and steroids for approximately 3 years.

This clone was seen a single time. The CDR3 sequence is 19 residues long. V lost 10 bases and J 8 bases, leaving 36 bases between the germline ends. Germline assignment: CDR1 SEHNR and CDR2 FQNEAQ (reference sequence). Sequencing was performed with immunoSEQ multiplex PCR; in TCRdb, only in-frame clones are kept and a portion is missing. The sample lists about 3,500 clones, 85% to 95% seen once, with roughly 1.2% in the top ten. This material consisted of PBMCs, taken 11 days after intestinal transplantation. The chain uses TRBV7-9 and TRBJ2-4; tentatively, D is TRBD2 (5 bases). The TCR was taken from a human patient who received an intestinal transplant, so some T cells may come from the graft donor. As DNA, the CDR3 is TGTGCCACCCAACTTCTTCTCCCCCCAGGACTTCCGCCGACGGACATTCAGTACTTC. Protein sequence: CATQLLLPPGLPPTDIQYF.